The rows below give T cell receptor beta chains drawn from one sample of a study of OX40 agonist ivuxolimab in advanced cancers. Sequencing used immunoSEQ multiplex PCR; TCRdb keeps in-frame clones, though not all of them. This table holds roughly 56,000 clones, about 84% found once. This material consisted of CD4+ or CD8+ T cells sorted from blood, taken in a trial of the OX40 agonist ivuxolimab. These receptors were obtained from an adult with an advanced solid tumor such as melanoma, head and neck, liver or kidney cancer. CDR3s include the opening cysteine and the closing phenylalanine or tryptophan. The order of the fields is V gene, J gene, clone size, D gene, CDR3 protein. D genes are given only for firm matches. Clone size is stated in some rows and not others, as once, few, many or a class when expanded.

v_call: TRBV5-1; j_call: TRBJ2-3; clone_size: NA; d_call: NA; cdr3_aa: CASILQPGEADTQYF
v_call: TRBV19; j_call: TRBJ2-7; clone_size: NA; d_call: NA; cdr3_aa: CASSIRQAPYEQYF
v_call: TRBV11-2; j_call: TRBJ2-5; clone_size: once; d_call: TRBD1; cdr3_aa: CASSRDREETQYF
v_call: TRBV11-3; j_call: TRBJ2-3; clone_size: once; d_call: NA; cdr3_aa: CASSTWGYTDTQYF
v_call: TRBV27; j_call: TRBJ1-1; clone_size: NA; d_call: NA; cdr3_aa: CASRTGTMNTEAFF
v_call: TRBV5-8; j_call: TRBJ1-4; clone_size: NA; d_call: NA; cdr3_aa: CASSFSDREKLFF
v_call: TRBV25-1; j_call: TRBJ1-2; clone_size: NA; d_call: TRBD1; cdr3_aa: CASSDRTGGSYGYTF
v_call: TRBV15; j_call: TRBJ2-1; clone_size: NA; d_call: TRBD2; cdr3_aa: CATSRIAGDLSGEQFF
v_call: TRBV7-3; j_call: TRBJ2-2; clone_size: NA; d_call: NA; cdr3_aa: CASSLNSGRTGELFF
v_call: TRBV6-1; j_call: TRBJ2-1; clone_size: NA; d_call: NA; cdr3_aa: CASSPGGGAYNEQFF
v_call: TRBV4-1; j_call: TRBJ2-5; clone_size: few; d_call: TRBD2; cdr3_aa: CASSLWTTGGETQYF
v_call: TRBV2; j_call: TRBJ1-5; clone_size: few; d_call: NA; cdr3_aa: CASSEPNQPQHF
v_call: TRBV18; j_call: TRBJ2-2; clone_size: NA; d_call: NA; cdr3_aa: CASSLSNGELFF
v_call: TRBV10-2; j_call: TRBJ2-3; clone_size: NA; d_call: TRBD2; cdr3_aa: CAISGTSGTQYF
v_call: TRBV7-3; j_call: TRBJ2-2; clone_size: NA; d_call: TRBD2; cdr3_aa: CASSSSGGTGELFF
v_call: TRBV6-5; j_call: TRBJ2-7; clone_size: NA; d_call: TRBD2; cdr3_aa: CASISSGLAGFEQYF
v_call: TRBV28; j_call: TRBJ2-7; clone_size: NA; d_call: TRBD1; cdr3_aa: CASRMTGPRYEQYF
v_call: TRBV7-9; j_call: TRBJ2-1; clone_size: once; d_call: NA; cdr3_aa: CASSLVATQFF
v_call: TRBV15; j_call: TRBJ2-5; clone_size: NA; d_call: NA; cdr3_aa: CATSRDLADLLYQETQYF
v_call: TRBV6-5; j_call: TRBJ1-1; clone_size: NA; d_call: NA; cdr3_aa: CASSYPNTEAFF
v_call: TRBV15; j_call: TRBJ1-2; clone_size: NA; d_call: TRBD1; cdr3_aa: CATSRVQGANYGYTF
v_call: TRBV19; j_call: TRBJ2-6; clone_size: NA; d_call: NA; cdr3_aa: CASSIVGSTDPGANVLTF
v_call: TRBV15; j_call: TRBJ2-3; clone_size: NA; d_call: NA; cdr3_aa: CATSRGGQGIDTQYF
v_call: TRBV30; j_call: TRBJ1-1; clone_size: NA; d_call: NA; cdr3_aa: CASQAGVTEAFF
v_call: TRBV9; j_call: TRBJ1-1; clone_size: NA; d_call: TRBD1; cdr3_aa: CASSRGQGGYTEAFF
v_call: TRBV6-1; j_call: TRBJ1-1; clone_size: NA; d_call: NA; cdr3_aa: CASSYDLNTEAFF
v_call: TRBV5-1; j_call: TRBJ1-2; clone_size: NA; d_call: NA; cdr3_aa: CASSLAGQNRYTF
v_call: TRBV11-2; j_call: TRBJ1-3; clone_size: NA; d_call: NA; cdr3_aa: CASSLVGDSGNTIYF
v_call: TRBV28; j_call: TRBJ1-2; clone_size: NA; d_call: TRBD1; cdr3_aa: CASSTSGQGGYGYTF
v_call: TRBV6-5; j_call: TRBJ2-1; clone_size: NA; d_call: TRBD2; cdr3_aa: CASSPTLAGGNEQFF
v_call: TRBV11-1; j_call: TRBJ2-5; clone_size: NA; d_call: TRBD2; cdr3_aa: CASSTGGGREETQYF
v_call: TRBV30; j_call: TRBJ2-1; clone_size: once; d_call: NA; cdr3_aa: CAWSVSSEQFF
v_call: TRBV6-1; j_call: TRBJ2-7; clone_size: NA; d_call: NA; cdr3_aa: CASSGSSYEQYF
v_call: TRBV6-6; j_call: TRBJ2-2; clone_size: NA; d_call: TRBD1; cdr3_aa: CASSYDRAVGAGELFF
v_call: TRBV9; j_call: TRBJ1-4; clone_size: NA; d_call: TRBD1; cdr3_aa: CASSAVTGGSEKLFF
v_call: TRBV6-4; j_call: TRBJ2-3; clone_size: few; d_call: TRBD2; cdr3_aa: CASSETSGGTDTQYF
v_call: TRBV6-5; j_call: TRBJ2-4; clone_size: NA; d_call: NA; cdr3_aa: CASSITGRNIQYF
v_call: TRBV25-1; j_call: TRBJ1-3; clone_size: NA; d_call: NA; cdr3_aa: CASSEERGLLLSGNTIYF
v_call: TRBV28; j_call: TRBJ1-1; clone_size: NA; d_call: NA; cdr3_aa: CAAADIPNTEAFF
v_call: TRBV30; j_call: TRBJ1-2; clone_size: once; d_call: NA; cdr3_aa: CAWRGGGSPRVGGYTF